Detailed here is one T cell receptor (beta chain). This entry belongs to a study of technical replicates of blood from a handful of donors. TCRdb keeps only in-frame clones here, not all; method: immunoSEQ multiplex PCR. The sample contains roughly 82,000 clones, 96% of which appear only once. Germline trimming cut 4 bases from V and 7 bases from J; bases unmatched to any gene: 8. CDR3 length: 16 residues. CDR1 is KGHSH, CDR2 LQKENI, per germline. Material: T cells isolated from PBMCs. This receptor was taken from a human donor in good health. The rearrangement joins TRBV18 to TRBJ2-2, with TRBD2 identical over 11 bases. In DNA form, the CDR3 reads TGTGCCAGCTCACGAACCGGGACTAGCGGACTCGGGGAGCTGTTTTTT. Protein sequence: CASSRTGTSGLGELFF. Full variable domain (rest looked up from reference TRBV18 and TRBJ2-2): NAGVMQNPRHLVRRRGQEARLRCSPMKGHSHVYWYRQLPEEGLKFMVYLQKENIIDESGMPKERFSAEFPKEGPSILRIQQVVRGDSAAYFCASSRTGTSGLGELFFGEGSRLTVL.